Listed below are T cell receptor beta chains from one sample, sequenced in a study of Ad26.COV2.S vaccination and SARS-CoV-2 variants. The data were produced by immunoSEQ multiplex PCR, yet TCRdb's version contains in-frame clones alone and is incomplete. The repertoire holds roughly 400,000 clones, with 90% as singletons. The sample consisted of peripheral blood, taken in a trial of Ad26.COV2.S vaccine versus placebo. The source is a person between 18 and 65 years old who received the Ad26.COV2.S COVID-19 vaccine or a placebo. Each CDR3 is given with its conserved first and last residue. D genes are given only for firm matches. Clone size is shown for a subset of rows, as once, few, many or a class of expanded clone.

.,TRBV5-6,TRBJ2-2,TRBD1,TGTGCCAGCAGCTGGACAGGGACCACCGGGGAGCTGTTTTTT,CASSWTGTTGELFF
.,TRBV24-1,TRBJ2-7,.,TGTGCCACCAGTGAACCGCAGGGGGAGCAGTACTTC,CATSEPQGEQYF
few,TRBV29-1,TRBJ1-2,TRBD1,TGCAGCGTTGGTGGCCAGGGGGACTATGGCTACACCTTC,CSVGGQGDYGYTF
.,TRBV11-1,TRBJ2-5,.,TGTGCCAGCAGCTCTCTCGGACAGCGGGAGACCCAGTACTTC,CASSSLGQRETQYF
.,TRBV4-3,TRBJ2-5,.,TGCGCCAGCAGCCAAGATCCCATAAGTCCGACCCAGTACTTC,CASSQDPISPTQYF
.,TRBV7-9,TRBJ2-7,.,TGTGCCAGCAGCTTAGGTGGCAGGGTCACCTACGAGCAGTACTTC,CASSLGGRVTYEQYF
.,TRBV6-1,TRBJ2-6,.,TGTGCCAGCAGTGAACTAGCTGGGGCCAACGTCCTGACTTTC,CASSELAGANVLTF
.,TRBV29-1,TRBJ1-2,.,TGCAGCGTTGACGGGGGTGTGGACTATGGCTACACCTTC,CSVDGGVDYGYTF
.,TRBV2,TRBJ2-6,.,TGTGCCAGCAGTTTAGATTCTGGGGCCAACGTCCTGACTTTC,CASSLDSGANVLTF
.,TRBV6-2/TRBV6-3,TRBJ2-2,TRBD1,TGTGCCAGCAGTTATACGAGACAGGGGGCGACCGGGGAGCTGTTTTTT,CASSYTRQGATGELFF
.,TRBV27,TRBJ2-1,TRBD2,TGTGCCAGCAGTTTCAAGGTGGACGCCGGGACTACCTCCTACAATGAGCAGTTCTTC,CASSFKVDAGTTSYNEQFF
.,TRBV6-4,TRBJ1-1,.,TGTGCCAGCAGTGACGCGGCAGGGGAGAGGGCTTTCTTT,CASSDAAGERAFF
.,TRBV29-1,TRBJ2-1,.,TGCAGCGCCGAGGGCCGGGGGCCCTACAATGAGCAGTTCTTC,CSAEGRGPYNEQFF
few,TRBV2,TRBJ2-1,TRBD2,TGTGCCAACCAACTAGCGGGATCTTACAATGAGCAGTTCTTC,CANQLAGSYNEQFF
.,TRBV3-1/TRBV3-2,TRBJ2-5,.,TGTGCCAGCAGCCATAGATCCGGGATGGAGACCCAGTACTTC,CASSHRSGMETQYF
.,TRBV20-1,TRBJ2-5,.,TGCAGTGCTAGAGATGGCGAGACCCAGTACTTC,CSARDGETQYF
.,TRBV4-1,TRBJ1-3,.,TGCGCCAGCAGCCATACCACAGGGTCCTCTGGAAACACCATATATTTT,CASSHTTGSSGNTIYF
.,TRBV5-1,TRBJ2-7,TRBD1,TGCGCCAGCAGCTTGACAGGGGGGATGAGCGAGCAGTACTTC,CASSLTGGMSEQYF
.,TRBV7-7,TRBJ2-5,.,TGTGCCAGCAGCTTATCGAGGTTCGGGGAGACCCAGTACTTC,CASSLSRFGETQYF
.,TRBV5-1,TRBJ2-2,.,TGCGCCAGCATGCGTCTTTCCTCCACCGGGGAGCTGTTTTTT,CASMRLSSTGELFF
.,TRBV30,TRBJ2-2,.,TGTGCCTGGAGTACGTCCGGGGAGCTGTTTTTT,CAWSTSGELFF
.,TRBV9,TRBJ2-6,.,TGTGCCAGCAGCCCCCATAATGGTCTCTCTGGGGCCAACGTCCTGACTTTC,CASSPHNGLSGANVLTF